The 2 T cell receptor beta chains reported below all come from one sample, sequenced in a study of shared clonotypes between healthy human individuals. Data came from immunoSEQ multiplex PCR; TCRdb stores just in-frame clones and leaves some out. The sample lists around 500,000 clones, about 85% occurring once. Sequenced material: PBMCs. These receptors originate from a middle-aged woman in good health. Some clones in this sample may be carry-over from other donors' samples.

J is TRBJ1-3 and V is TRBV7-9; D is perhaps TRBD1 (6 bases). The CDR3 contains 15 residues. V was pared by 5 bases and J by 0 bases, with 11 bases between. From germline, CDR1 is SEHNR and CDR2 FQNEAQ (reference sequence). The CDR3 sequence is CASSQDSNSGNTIYF. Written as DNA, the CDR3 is TGTGCCAGCAGCCAGGACAGCAACTCTGGAAACACCATATATTTT.

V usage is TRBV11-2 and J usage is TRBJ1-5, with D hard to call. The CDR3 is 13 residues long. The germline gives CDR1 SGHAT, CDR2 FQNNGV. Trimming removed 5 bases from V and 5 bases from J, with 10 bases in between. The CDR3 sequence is CASSQAGDQPQHF. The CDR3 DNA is TGTGCCAGCAGCCAGGCCGGGGATCAGCCCCAGCATTTT.